The 21 T cell receptor beta chains presented below share a single source sample, sequenced in a study of blood T cell repertoires in COVID-19. The data were produced by immunoSEQ multiplex PCR, yet TCRdb's version contains in-frame clones alone and is incomplete. The sample yields 200,000 to 300,000 clones, approximately 83% seen once. Sequencing used PBMCs or T cells enriched from blood (not recorded which). The receptors come from a woman aged 35 to 49 with acute COVID-19.

The rearrangement uses TRBV24-1 and TRBJ2-7; D might be TRBD2 (5 bases). CDR1 and CDR2 from the germline V gene are KGHDR and SFDVKD. This CDR3 region has 12 residues. Trimming stripped 1 base from V and 6 bases from J, with 6 bases between. The DNA of the CDR3 is TGTGCCACCAGTGATTTAAGCGGCGAGCAGTACTTC. It encodes CATSDLSGEQYF.

V is TRBV18 and J is TRBJ2-7; the D is unclear. This CDR3 has 15 amino acids. V shed 2 bases and J shed 5 bases, with 16 bases lying between them. CDR1 and CDR2 (germline): KGHSH, LQKENI. The CDR3 DNA sequence: TGTGCCAGCTCACCAGTACAGCTGTCGCCACACGAGCAGTACTTC. Translation: CASSPVQLSPHEQYF.

The genes are TRBV2 and TRBJ2-1; 10 bases map to TRBD1. V shed 6 bases and J 5 bases; nucleotides not matched to a gene: 7. There are 15 residues in the CDR3. CDR1 and CDR2 from the germline V gene are SNHLY and FYNNEI. Here the CDR3 DNA reads TGTGCCAGCAGCCGACCGGGACAGGGGAACAATGAGCAGTTCTTC. Translation: CASSRPGQGNNEQFF.

The chain employs TRBV6-5 and TRBJ1-6; TRBD1 matches 10 bases. The CDR3 runs to 15 residues. The ends lost 5 bases at V and 10 bases at J; junction bases unmatched: 8. CDR1 is MNHEY, CDR2 SVGAGI, per germline. CDR3 sequence: CASSTSGTGESPLHF. In DNA, the CDR3 is TGTGCCAGCAGTACATCCGGGACAGGGGAATCACCCCTCCACTTT.

This chain connects TRBV29-1 to TRBJ2-7, with TRBD1 matching over 9 bases. The CDR3 extends over 14 amino acids. Germline CDR1 is SQVTM and CDR2 is ANQGSEA. V gave up 6 bases and J gave up 2 bases; unmatched junction bases: 8. As DNA, the CDR3 is TGCAGCGTGGCCGGGGACAGGGACACCTACGAGCAGTACTTC. As protein: CSVAGDRDTYEQYF.

CDR3 loop: CATSEVFPHLPEKLFF. The CDR3 DNA reads TGTGCCACCTCTGAGGTCTTCCCCCACCTTCCCGAAAAACTGTTTTTT. The J gene is TRBJ1-4, the V gene TRBV24-1; no reliable D call. Looked up from germline, CDR1 is KGHDR and CDR2 is SFDVKD. Trimming cost V 9 bases and J 8 bases, with 24 bases left between them. The CDR3 is 16 amino acids.

The chain has TRBV5-5 and TRBJ2-1; D perhaps matches TRBD2 (6 bases). CDR3 length: 15 amino acids. Trimming stripped 0 bases from V and 0 bases from J, with 7 bases between. CDR1 SGHKS and CDR2 YYEKEE come from the germline V gene (reference sequence). CDR3 residues: CASSLGGGSYNEQFF. CDR3 in DNA: TGTGCCAGCAGCTTGGGGGGAGGCTCCTACAATGAGCAGTTCTTC.

This chain uses TRBV15 with TRBJ1-5; no clear D. The CDR3 covers 14 residues. Germline V gene sequence: CDR1 LNHNV, CDR2 YYDKDF (reference sequence). V was cut by 6 bases and J by 6 bases, with 15 bases left in between. The CDR3 region is CATRPSGAGQPQHF. The CDR3 DNA reads as TGTGCCACCAGGCCCTCCGGTGCGGGTCAGCCCCAGCATTTT.

The V and J genes are TRBV4-1 and TRBJ1-1, with D possibly matching TRBD1 (5 bases). V lost 1 base and J lost 1, with 13 bases in between. Germline V gene lookup returns CDR1 MGHRA and CDR2 YSYEKL. The CDR3 covers 16 residues. The CDR3 region has the DNA TGCGCCAGCAGCCAAGGACGGGGGTCCGGGAACACTGAAGCTTTCTTT. Protein sequence: CASSQGRGSGNTEAFF.

This chain links TRBV30 with TRBJ1-3, with a tentative D call TRBD1 (6 bases). The CDR3 consists of 15 residues. Per the germline V gene, CDR1 is GTSNPN and CDR2 is SVGIG (reference sequence). Trimming took 1 base from V and 0 from J, leaving 10 bases between them. CDR3 bases: TGTGCCTGGAGTGAAACAGGGCGCTCTGGAAACACCATATATTTT. Its protein is CAWSETGRSGNTIYF.

The chain combines TRBV5-1 with TRBJ2-7; D unclear. The V gene's germline CDR1 is SGHRS and CDR2 YFSETQ. The CDR3 totals 14 residues. Trimming removed 0 bases at V and 6 bases at J, with 13 bases between. The CDR3 loop reads CASSLGLVGREQYF. In DNA, the CDR3 is TGCGCCAGCAGCTTGGGCCTAGTGGGTCGCGAGCAGTACTTC.

The chain couples TRBV9 to TRBJ2-1; 7 nucleotides align to TRBD2. Germline V lookup: CDR1 SGDLS, CDR2 YYNGEE. This CDR3 has 17 residues. The ends lost 0 bases at V and 7 bases at J; junction bases unmatched: 13. Here the CDR3 DNA reads TGTGCCAGCAGCGTAGGCGTGCGCGGGAGTGTGATTAATGAGCAGTTCTTC. Protein sequence: CASSVGVRGSVINEQFF.

The rearrangement links TRBV27 to TRBJ2-1, with 11 bases fitting TRBD2. The CDR3 contains 15 residues. V trimming: 5 bases; J trimming: 7 bases; junction bases outside the gene matches: 7. CDR1 is MNHEY, CDR2 SMNVEV, per germline (reference sequence). The CDR3 here is CASSPLAGVWNEQFF. CDR3 coding DNA: TGTGCCAGCAGTCCACTAGCGGGAGTATGGAATGAGCAGTTCTTC.

The V and J genes are TRBV5-6 and TRBJ2-3, with D possibly TRBD2 on 6 matching bases. The V end was cut by 1 base, the J end by 1 base, with 10 bases between. The CDR3 is made up of 15 amino acids. Looked up from germline, CDR1 is SGHDT and CDR2 is YYEEEE. The CDR3 here is CASSLLATGTDTQYF. For the CDR3, the DNA is TGTGCCAGCAGCTTGCTAGCGACCGGCACAGATACGCAGTATTTT. The whole variable domain, remainder taken from reference TRBV5-6 and TRBJ2-3, is DAGVTQSPTHLIKTRGQQVTLRCSPKSGHDTVSWYQQALGQGPQFIFQYYEEEERQRGNFPDRFSGHQFPNYSSELNVNALLLGDSALYLCASSLLATGTDTQYFGPGTRLTVL.

DNA of the CDR3: TGTGCCAGCAGCTTATTGCTGGGAGGCTTGGCTGAAGCTTTCTTT. This sequence encodes CASSLLLGGLAEAFF. This sequence joins TRBV7-2 and TRBJ1-1, with unresolved D. The V and J ends lost 2 bases and 6 bases respectively, with 16 bases between them. The CDR3 covers 15 residues. Germline-derived CDR1 and CDR2 are SGHTA and FQGNSA. Drawing the rest from reference TRBV7-2 and TRBJ1-1, the complete variable domain is GAGVSQSPSNKVTEKGKDVELRCDPISGHTALYWYRQSLGQGLEFLIYFQGNSAPDKSGLPSDRFSAERTGGSVSTLTIQRTQQEDSAVYLCASSLLLGGLAEAFFGQGTRLTVV.

The chain uses TRBV24-1 and TRBJ2-3, with 12 bases fitting TRBD2. The CDR3 is made up of 15 amino acids. Trimming removed 5 bases from V and 2 bases from J; junction bases left unmatched: 1. Per germline, CDR1 KGHDR and CDR2 SFDVKD. CDR3 residues: CATSGTSGDTDTQYF. The CDR3 nucleotides are TGTGCCACCAGTGGGACTAGCGGGGACACAGATACGCAGTATTTT.

This chain joins TRBV5-5 and TRBJ1-2; tentatively, D is TRBD1 (5 bases). V lost 1 base to trimming and J lost 4 bases, with 8 bases between them. CDR1 and CDR2 (germline): SGHKS, YYEKEE (reference sequence). This CDR3 region has 13 residues. The CDR3 sequence is CASSLSGGYGYTF. DNA of the CDR3: TGTGCCAGCAGCTTGTCCGGGGGCTATGGCTACACCTTC.

The gene calls are TRBV6-5 and TRBJ1-1, with D maybe TRBD1 (5 bases). This CDR3 spans 14 amino acids. Germline V gene lookup returns CDR1 MNHEY and CDR2 SVGAGI. V was pared by 2 bases and J by 7 bases, with 14 bases between. For the CDR3, the DNA is TGTGCCAGCAGTTACCAGAATCGGGGGGATGAAGCTTTCTTT. Its protein product is CASSYQNRGDEAFF.

The table lists this clone with a count of one. The chain is built from TRBV6-1 and TRBJ2-7; 9 bases match TRBD2. The length of the CDR3 is 16 residues. V lost 0 bases and J lost 2; bases outside the gene matches: 5. CDR1 MNHNS and CDR2 SASEGT come from the germline V gene. CDR3 protein: CASSEALVAGAYEQYF. The DNA of the CDR3 is TGTGCCAGCAGTGAAGCGCTTGTAGCGGGAGCCTACGAGCAGTACTTC.

The V and J genes are TRBV10-1 and TRBJ1-1, with D maybe TRBD1 (5 bases). This CDR3 has 15 amino acids. Trimming removed 1 base from V and 0 bases from J, with 9 bases in between. Germline V gene sequence: CDR1 WNHNN, CDR2 SYGVQD (reference sequence). DNA for the CDR3: TGCGCCAGCAGTGAGTTTGGACACCTGAACACTGAAGCTTTCTTT. The encoded protein is CASSEFGHLNTEAFF.

This rearrangement joins TRBV15 to TRBJ2-1; 11 nucleotides line up with TRBD2. This CDR3 is built from 18 residues. The trim removed 0 bases at V and 7 bases at J, leaving 11 bases unmatched. Germline V gives CDR1 LNHNV, CDR2 YYDKDF (reference sequence). This CDR3 is CATSRDPQLAGAVNEQFF. CDR3 nucleotides: TGTGCCACCAGCAGAGACCCTCAACTAGCGGGAGCTGTGAATGAGCAGTTCTTC.